This T cell receptor (beta chain) was profiled in a study of blood T cell repertoires in COVID-19. Study-level background: The United States, Italy and Spain supplied acute and convalescent COVID-19 samples. PBMCs, B-cell-depleted T cells, or T cells provided the cDNA or gDNA that made up the material.

The table lists this clone with a few counts. The assay was immunoSEQ multiplex PCR, and TCRdb's table has in-frame clones only and misses some. The sample carries about 210,000 clones, around 84% recorded once. Germline V lookup: CDR1 SNHLY, CDR2 FYNNEI. V lost 4 bases and J 2 bases, leaving 17 bases between the germline ends. The CDR3 sequence is 16 residues long. This chain joins TRBV2 and TRBJ1-2; possible D gene TRBD1, 5 bases. The sequenced sample was peripheral blood. The sequence came from a human donor in a cohort sampled during active COVID-19. The CDR3 region is CASSGQPLGSNYGYTF. The CDR3, as DNA: TGTGCCAGCAGTGGACAGCCCCTTGGATCAAACTATGGCTACACCTTC.